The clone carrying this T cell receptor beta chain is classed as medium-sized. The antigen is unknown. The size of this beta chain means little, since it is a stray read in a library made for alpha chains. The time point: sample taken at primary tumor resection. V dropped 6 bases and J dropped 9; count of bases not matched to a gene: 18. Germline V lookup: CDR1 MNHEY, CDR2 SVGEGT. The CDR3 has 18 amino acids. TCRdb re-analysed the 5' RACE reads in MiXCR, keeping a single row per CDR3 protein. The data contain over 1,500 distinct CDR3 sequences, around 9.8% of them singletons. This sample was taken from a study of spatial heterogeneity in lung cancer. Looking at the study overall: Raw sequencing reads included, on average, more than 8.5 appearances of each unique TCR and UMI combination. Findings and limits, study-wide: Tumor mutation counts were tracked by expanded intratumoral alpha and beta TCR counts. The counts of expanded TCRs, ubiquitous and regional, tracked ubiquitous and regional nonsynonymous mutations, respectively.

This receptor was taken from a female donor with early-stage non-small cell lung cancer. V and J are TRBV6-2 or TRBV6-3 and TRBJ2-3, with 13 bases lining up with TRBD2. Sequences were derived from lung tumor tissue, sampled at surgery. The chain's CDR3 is CASRAPGTSGALIGTQYF. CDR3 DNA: TGTGCCAGCAGAGCACCTGGGACTAGCGGGGCCCTCATAGGAACGCAGTATTTT.